Presented here are 20 T cell receptor beta chains from one specimen sequenced in a study of monozygotic twins with inflammatory bowel disease. TCRdb re-called the 5' RACE reads and shows each CDR3 protein once, DNA omitted. This sample's table has about 210,000 distinct CDR3 sequences. Sequenced input: blood. The origin of the receptors is a human donor with ulcerative colitis or Crohn's disease, or a healthy co-twin of an affected twin (not recorded which).

V and J are TRBV5-1 and TRBJ2-2; without DNA, the TCRdb call of TRBD1 cannot be checked. The CDR3 sequence is 15 residues long. The germline CDR1 and CDR2 sequences are SGHRS and YFSETQ. The CDR3 here is CASSAGQGATGELFF. Supplemented by reference TRBV5-1 and TRBJ2-2, the full variable domain reads KAGVTQTPRYLIKTRGQQVTLSCSPISGHRSVSWYQQTPGQGLQFLFEYFSETQRNKGNFPGRFSGRQFSNSRSEMNVSTLELGDSALYLCASSAGQGATGELFFGEGSRLTVL.

The chain carries TRBV4-1 and TRBJ1-1; the TRBD1 assignment by TCRdb is unverifiable without DNA. This CDR3 has 15 residues. Germline CDR1 reads MGHRA; CDR2 reads YSYEKL. This CDR3 reads CASSRLRDRGSSAFF.

This chain joins TRBV28 and TRBJ2-7; TCRdb designates TRBD2, a call that cannot be tested without DNA. The germline gives CDR1 MDHEN, CDR2 SYDVKM. The CDR3 extends over 13 amino acids. CDR3 sequence: CASRLGRFGEQYF.

This chain joins TRBV20-1 and TRBJ1-5. The CDR3 is made up of 14 amino acids. CDR1 is DFQATT and CDR2 is SNEGSKA in the germline V gene (reference sequence). Here the CDR3 reads CSAIAANSNQPQHF.

The rearrangement links TRBV7-2 to TRBJ2-4; the D call of TRBD2 rests on TCRdb alone, since no DNA is present to check it. CDR3 length equals 15 residues. Germline assignment: CDR1 SGHTA and CDR2 FQGNSA. This CDR3 is CASRSLADGWDIQYF. The full variable domain, in which reference TRBV7-2 and TRBJ2-4 provide the parts outside the CDR3, is GAGVSQSPSNKVTEKGKDVELRCDPISGHTALYWYRQSLGQGLEFLIYFQGNSAPDKSGLPSDRFSAERTGGSVSTLTIQRTQQEDSAVYLCASRSLADGWDIQYFGAGTRLSVL.

The chain links TRBV9 to TRBJ1-4; lacking DNA, the TRBD1 call made by TCRdb goes unchecked. This CDR3 region has 13 residues. The V gene's germline CDR1 is SGDLS and CDR2 YYNGEE. The CDR3 region is CASSGDRDEKLFF. Full variable domain (rest looked up from reference TRBV9 and TRBJ1-4): DSGVTQTPKHLITATGQRVTLRCSPRSGDLSVYWYQQSLDQGLQFLIQYYNGEERAKGNILERFSAQQFPDLHSELNLSSLELGDSALYFCASSGDRDEKLFFGSGTQLSVL.

This chain uses TRBV14 with TRBJ2-5; no DNA is available, so the TRBD2 call from TCRdb remains unchecked. The CDR3 contains 14 residues. CDR1 is SGHDN and CDR2 is FVKESK in the germline V gene. This chain's CDR3 is CASSDRSVGKSQYF.

The chain links TRBV10-3 to TRBJ2-7; TCRdb reports TRBD1, a call that lacks DNA to check it against. CDR1 and CDR2 (germline): ENHRY, SYGVKD. The CDR3 spans 16 residues. The CDR3 region is CAISESPRSAGDEQYF.

The chain has TRBV27 and TRBJ1-1; TCRdb indicates TRBD1, and absent DNA this call remains unverified. CDR1 MNHEY and CDR2 SMNVEV come from the germline V gene (reference sequence). CDR3 size: 15 residues. CDR3 residues: CASTSSPGGNTEAFF.

The rearrangement links TRBV9 to TRBJ2-1; TCRdb indicates TRBD1, and absent DNA this call remains unverified. CDR3 length equals 14 residues. CDR1 is SGDLS and CDR2 is YYNGEE in the germline V gene. CDR3 in amino acids: CASSVGQAQVEQFF.

The J gene is TRBJ2-7, the V gene TRBV20-1; the TCRdb call, TRBD2, lacks DNA for checking. CDR3 length equals 14 residues. Germline CDR1 DFQATT, CDR2 SNEGSKA (reference sequence). CDR3: CSARGDLGLHEQYF.

The chain recombines TRBV12-3 or TRBV12-4 with TRBJ1-3. The CDR3 contains 17 residues. CDR3 sequence: CASSLMLRADSGNTIYF.

V and J are TRBV6-5 and TRBJ2-7; without DNA, the TCRdb call of TRBD1 cannot be checked. This CDR3 region has 16 residues. Germline V gene data show CDR1 as MNHEY and CDR2 as SVGAGI. CDR3 region: CASSYRGTGGKYEQYF.

The chain employs TRBV5-1 and TRBJ2-7; TCRdb lists TRBD2, though no DNA is available to test this call. CDR1 and CDR2 (germline): SGHRS, YFSETQ. CDR3 length: 14 residues. The CDR3 loop reads CASRPASANYEQYF. The entire variable domain, with the rest obtained from reference TRBV5-1 and TRBJ2-7, is as follows: KAGVTQTPRYLIKTRGQQVTLSCSPISGHRSVSWYQQTPGQGLQFLFEYFSETQRNKGNFPGRFSGRQFSNSRSEMNVSTLELGDSALYLCASRPASANYEQYFGPGTRLTVT.

This rearrangement joins TRBV27 to TRBJ1-1. Germline assignment: CDR1 MNHEY and CDR2 SMNVEV (reference sequence). The CDR3 runs to 13 residues. The CDR3 loop is CASSSGRWTEAFF.

The J gene is TRBJ1-4, the V gene TRBV12-3 or TRBV12-4; TCRdb's D gene call, TRBD1, goes unchecked for lack of DNA. The CDR3 totals 16 residues. The CDR3 sequence: CASSFLPGQGDEKLFF.

J is TRBJ2-2 and V is TRBV12-3 or TRBV12-4; TCRdb proposes TRBD1, but this gene call is untestable without DNA. The CDR3 contains 12 residues. The CDR3 sequence: CATRAGSGELFF.

This chain connects TRBV19 to TRBJ1-5. Germline V gives CDR1 LNHDA, CDR2 SQIVND (reference sequence). CDR3 size: 13 residues. CDR3: CASSMEGSQPQHF.

The chain links TRBV7-2 to TRBJ2-4; TCRdb names TRBD1, which stays unverified in the absence of DNA. Germline loops: CDR1 SGHTA, CDR2 FQGNSA. The CDR3 is 14 residues long. The CDR3 sequence is CASSWGQGGNIQYF. Supplemented by reference TRBV7-2 and TRBJ2-4, the full variable domain reads GAGVSQSPSNKVTEKGKDVELRCDPISGHTALYWYRQSLGQGLEFLIYFQGNSAPDKSGLPSDRFSAERTGGSVSTLTIQRTQQEDSAVYLCASSWGQGGNIQYFGAGTRLSVL.

V usage is TRBV7-3 and J usage is TRBJ2-2; the D call from TCRdb, TRBD1, cannot be confirmed without DNA. Germline loops: CDR1 SGHTA, CDR2 FQGTGA. The CDR3 consists of 15 residues. CDR3 protein: CASSLNQGNAGELFF.